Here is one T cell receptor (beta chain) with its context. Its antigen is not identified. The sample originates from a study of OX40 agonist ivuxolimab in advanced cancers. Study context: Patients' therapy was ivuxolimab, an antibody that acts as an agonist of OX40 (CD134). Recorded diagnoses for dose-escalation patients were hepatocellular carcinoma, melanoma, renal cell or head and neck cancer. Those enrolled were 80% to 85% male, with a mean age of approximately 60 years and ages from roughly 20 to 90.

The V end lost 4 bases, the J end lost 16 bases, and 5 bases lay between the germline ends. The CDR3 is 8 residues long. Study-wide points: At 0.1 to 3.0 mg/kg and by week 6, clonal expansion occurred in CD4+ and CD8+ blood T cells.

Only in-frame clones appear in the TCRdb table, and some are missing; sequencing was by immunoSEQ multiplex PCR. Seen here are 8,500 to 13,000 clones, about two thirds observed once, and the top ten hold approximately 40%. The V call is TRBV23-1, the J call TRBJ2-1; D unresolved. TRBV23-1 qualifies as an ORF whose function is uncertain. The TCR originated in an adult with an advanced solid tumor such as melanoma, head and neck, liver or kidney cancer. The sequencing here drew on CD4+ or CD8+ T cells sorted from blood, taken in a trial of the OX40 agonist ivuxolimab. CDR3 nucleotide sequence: TGCGCCAGCAGTCTAGATTTCTTC. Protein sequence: CASSLDFF.